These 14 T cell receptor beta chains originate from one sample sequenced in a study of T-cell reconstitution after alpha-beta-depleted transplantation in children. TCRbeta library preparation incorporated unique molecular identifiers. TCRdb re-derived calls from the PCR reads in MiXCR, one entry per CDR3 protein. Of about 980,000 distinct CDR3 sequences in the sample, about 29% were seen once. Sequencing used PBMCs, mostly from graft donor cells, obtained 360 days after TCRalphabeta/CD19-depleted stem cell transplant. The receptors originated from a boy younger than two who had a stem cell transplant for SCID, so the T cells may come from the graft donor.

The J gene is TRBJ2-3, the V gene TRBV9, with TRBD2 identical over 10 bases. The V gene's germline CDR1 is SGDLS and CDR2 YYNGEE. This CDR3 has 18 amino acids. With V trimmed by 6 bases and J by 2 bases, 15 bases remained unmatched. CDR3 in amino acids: CASTPNSGLAVITDTQYF. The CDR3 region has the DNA TGTGCCAGCACCCCTAATTCCGGACTAGCGGTGATCACAGATACGCAGTATTTT.

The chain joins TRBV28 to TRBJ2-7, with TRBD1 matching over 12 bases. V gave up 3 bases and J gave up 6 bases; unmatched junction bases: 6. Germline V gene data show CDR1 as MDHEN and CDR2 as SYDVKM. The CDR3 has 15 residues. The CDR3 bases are TGTGCCAGCAGTTTTCCGGGACAGGGGGCGCGCGAGCAGTACTTC. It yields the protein CASSFPGQGAREQYF. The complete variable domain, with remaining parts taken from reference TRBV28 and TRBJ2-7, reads DVKVTQSSRYLVKRTGEKVFLECVQDMDHENMFWYRQDPGLGLRLIYFSYDVKMKEKGDIPEGYSVSREKKERFSLILESASTNQTSMYLCASSFPGQGAREQYFGPGTRLTVT.

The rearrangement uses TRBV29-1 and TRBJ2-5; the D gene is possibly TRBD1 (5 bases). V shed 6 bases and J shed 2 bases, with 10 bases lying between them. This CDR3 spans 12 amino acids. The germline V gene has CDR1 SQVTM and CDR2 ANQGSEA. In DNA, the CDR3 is TGCAGCGTCGGACATGCACAAGAGACCCAGTACTTC. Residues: CSVGHAQETQYF.

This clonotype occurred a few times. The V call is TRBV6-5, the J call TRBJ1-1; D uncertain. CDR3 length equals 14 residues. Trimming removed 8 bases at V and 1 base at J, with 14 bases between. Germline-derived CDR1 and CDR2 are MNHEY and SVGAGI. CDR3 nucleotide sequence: TGTGCCAGCGTTTACTCTACAGCGAACACTGAAGCTTTCTTT. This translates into CASVYSTANTEAFF.

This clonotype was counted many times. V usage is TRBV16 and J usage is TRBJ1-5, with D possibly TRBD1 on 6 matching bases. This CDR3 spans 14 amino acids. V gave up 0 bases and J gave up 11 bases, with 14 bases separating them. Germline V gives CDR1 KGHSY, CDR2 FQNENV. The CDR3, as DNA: TGTGCCAGCAGCCAATCCTCCAGGGGCTCGGCCCAGCATTTT. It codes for CASSQSSRGSAQHF.

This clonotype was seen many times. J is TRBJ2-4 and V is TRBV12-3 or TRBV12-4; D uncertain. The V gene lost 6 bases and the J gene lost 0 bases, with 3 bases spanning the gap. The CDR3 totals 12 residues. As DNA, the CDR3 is TGTGCCAGCAGAGAAGCCAAAAACATTCAGTACTTC. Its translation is CASREAKNIQYF.

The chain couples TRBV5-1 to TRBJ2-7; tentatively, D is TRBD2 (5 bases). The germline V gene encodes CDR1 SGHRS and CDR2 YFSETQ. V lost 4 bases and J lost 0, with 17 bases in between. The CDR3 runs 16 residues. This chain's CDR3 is CASSPPNSVSSYEQYF. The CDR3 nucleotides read TGCGCCAGCAGCCCTCCAAATAGCGTGAGCTCCTACGAGCAGTACTTC.

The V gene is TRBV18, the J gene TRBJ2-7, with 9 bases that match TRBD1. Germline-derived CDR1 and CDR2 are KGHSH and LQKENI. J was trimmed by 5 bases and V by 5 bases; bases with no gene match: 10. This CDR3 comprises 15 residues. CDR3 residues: CASSSGTGPRNEQYF. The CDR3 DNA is TGTGCCAGCTCATCCGGGACAGGGCCGAGGAACGAGCAGTACTTC.

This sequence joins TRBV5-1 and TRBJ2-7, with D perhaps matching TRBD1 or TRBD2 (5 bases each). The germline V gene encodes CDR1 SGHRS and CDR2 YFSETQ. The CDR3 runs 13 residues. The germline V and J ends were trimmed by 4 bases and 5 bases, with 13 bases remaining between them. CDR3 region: CASSRDLGNEQYF. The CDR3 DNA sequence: TGCGCCAGCAGCCGGGACCTCGGGAACGAGCAGTACTTC.

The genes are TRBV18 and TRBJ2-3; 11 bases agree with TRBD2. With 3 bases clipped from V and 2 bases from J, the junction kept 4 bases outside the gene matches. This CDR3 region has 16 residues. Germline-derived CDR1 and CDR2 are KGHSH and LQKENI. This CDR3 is CASSPLAGGVTDTQYF. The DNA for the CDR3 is TGTGCCAGCTCACCTCTAGCGGGGGGCGTCACAGATACGCAGTATTTT. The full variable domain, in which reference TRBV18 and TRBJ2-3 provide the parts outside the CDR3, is NAGVMQNPRHLVRRRGQEARLRCSPMKGHSHVYWYRQLPEEGLKFMVYLQKENIIDESGMPKERFSAEFPKEGPSILRIQQVVRGDSAAYFCASSPLAGGVTDTQYFGPGTRLTVL.

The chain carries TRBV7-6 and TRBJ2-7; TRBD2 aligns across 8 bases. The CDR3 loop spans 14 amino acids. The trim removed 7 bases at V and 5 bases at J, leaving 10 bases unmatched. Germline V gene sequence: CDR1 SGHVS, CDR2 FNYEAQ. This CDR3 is CASTSSGIADEQYF. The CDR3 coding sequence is TGTGCCAGCACGAGTAGCGGGATTGCCGACGAGCAGTACTTC. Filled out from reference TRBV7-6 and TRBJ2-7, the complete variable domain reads GAGVSQSPRYKVTKRGQDVALRCDPISGHVSLYWYRQALGQGPEFLTYFNYEAQQDKSGLPNDRFSAERPEGSISTLTIQRTEQRDSAMYRCASTSSGIADEQYFGPGTRLTVT.

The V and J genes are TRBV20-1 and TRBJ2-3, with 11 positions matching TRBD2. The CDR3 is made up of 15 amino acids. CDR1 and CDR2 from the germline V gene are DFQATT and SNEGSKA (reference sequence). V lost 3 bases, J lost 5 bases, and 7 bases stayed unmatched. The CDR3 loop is CSARISGGARDTQYF. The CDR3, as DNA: TGCAGTGCTAGGATTAGCGGGGGGGCCCGAGATACGCAGTATTTT.

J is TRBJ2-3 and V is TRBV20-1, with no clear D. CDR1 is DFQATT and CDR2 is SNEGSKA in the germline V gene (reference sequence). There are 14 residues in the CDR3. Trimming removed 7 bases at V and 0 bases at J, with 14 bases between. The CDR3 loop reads CSEDLPFSTDTQYF. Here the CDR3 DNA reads TGCAGTGAAGACCTGCCTTTTAGCACAGATACGCAGTATTTT.

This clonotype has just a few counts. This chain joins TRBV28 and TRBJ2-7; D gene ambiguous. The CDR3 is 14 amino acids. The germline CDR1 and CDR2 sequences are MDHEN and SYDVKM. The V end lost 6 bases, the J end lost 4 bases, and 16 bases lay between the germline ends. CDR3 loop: CASSWADGVYEQYF. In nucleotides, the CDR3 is TGTGCCAGCAGCTGGGCAGACGGAGTTTACGAGCAGTACTTC.